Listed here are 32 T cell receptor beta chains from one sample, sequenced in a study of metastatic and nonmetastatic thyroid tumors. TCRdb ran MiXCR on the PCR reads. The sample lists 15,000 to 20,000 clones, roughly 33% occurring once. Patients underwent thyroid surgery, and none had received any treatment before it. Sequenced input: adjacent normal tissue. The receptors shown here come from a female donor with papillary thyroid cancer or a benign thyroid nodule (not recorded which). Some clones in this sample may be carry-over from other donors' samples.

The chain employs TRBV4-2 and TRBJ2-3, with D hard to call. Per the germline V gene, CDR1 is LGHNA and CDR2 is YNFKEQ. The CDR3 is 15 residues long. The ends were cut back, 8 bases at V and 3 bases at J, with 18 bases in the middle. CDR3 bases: TGTGCCAGCTCCGACGTGGGCGATCTTACAGATACGCAGTATTTT. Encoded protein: CASSDVGDLTDTQYF.

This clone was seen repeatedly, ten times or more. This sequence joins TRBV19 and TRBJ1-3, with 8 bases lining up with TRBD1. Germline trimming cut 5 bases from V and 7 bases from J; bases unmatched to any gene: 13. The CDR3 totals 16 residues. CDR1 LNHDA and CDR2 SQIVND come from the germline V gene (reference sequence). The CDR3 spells CASSFRDRFVSNTIYF. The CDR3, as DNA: TGTGCCAGTAGTTTCCGGGACAGGTTCGTCTCGAACACCATATATTTT.

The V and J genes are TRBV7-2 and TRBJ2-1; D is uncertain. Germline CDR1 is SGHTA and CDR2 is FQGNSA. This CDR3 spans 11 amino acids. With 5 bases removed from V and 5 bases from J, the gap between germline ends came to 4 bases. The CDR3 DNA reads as TGTGCCAGCAGCCCTCACAATGAGCAGTTCTTC. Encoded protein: CASSPHNEQFF.

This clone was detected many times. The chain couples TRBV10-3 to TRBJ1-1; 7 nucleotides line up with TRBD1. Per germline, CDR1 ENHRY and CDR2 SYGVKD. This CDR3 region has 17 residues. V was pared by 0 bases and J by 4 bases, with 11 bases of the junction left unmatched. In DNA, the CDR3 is TGTGCCATCAGTGAGTCAATAGGGCGACAGGGAAGCACTGAAGCTTTCTTT. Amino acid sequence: CAISESIGRQGSTEAFF.

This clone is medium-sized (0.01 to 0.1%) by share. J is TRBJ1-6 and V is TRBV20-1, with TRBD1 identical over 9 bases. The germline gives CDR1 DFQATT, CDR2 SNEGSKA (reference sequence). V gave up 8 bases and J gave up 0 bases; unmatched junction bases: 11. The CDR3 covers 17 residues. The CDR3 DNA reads TGCAGTCCAACAGGGGGCCTTATTCTCTCCTATAATTCACCCCTCCACTTT. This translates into CSPTGGLILSYNSPLHF.

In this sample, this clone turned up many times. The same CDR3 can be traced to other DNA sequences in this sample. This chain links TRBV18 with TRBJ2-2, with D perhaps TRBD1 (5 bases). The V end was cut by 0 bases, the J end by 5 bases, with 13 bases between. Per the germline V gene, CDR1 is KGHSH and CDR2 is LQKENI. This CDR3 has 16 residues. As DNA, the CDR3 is TGTGCCAGCTCACCACCCGGGCAGGGCGGAACCGGGGAGCTGTTTTTT. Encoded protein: CASSPPGQGGTGELFF.

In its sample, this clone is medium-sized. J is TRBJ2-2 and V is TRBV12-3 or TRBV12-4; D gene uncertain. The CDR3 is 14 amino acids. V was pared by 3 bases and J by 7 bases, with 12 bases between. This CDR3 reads CASSFPTGNGELFF. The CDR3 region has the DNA TGTGCCAGCAGTTTTCCGACGGGCAACGGGGAGCTGTTTTTT.

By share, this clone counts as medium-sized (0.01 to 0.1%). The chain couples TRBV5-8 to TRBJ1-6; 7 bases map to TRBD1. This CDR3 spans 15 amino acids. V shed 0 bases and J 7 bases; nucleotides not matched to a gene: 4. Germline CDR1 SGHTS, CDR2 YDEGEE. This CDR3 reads CASSLVRGRNSPLHF. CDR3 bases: TGTGCCAGCAGCTTGGTTAGGGGGCGCAATTCACCCCTCCACTTT.

The CDR3 reads CASSRGQSSTDTQYF. CDR3 bases: TGTGCCAGCAGCCGAGGACAGTCTAGCACAGATACGCAGTATTTT. The chain links TRBV6-1 to TRBJ2-3, with a tentative D call TRBD1 (6 bases). This CDR3 is built from 15 residues. Per the germline V gene, CDR1 is MNHNS and CDR2 is SASEGT. The V gene lost 6 bases and the J gene lost 0 bases, with 13 bases spanning the gap.

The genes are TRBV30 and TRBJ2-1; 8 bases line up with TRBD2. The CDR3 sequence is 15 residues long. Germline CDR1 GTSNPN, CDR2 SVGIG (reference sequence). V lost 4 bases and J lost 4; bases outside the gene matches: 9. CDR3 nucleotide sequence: TGTGCCTGGACCGCTCTAGCGGGTCCTTACAATGAGCAGTTCTTC. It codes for CAWTALAGPYNEQFF.

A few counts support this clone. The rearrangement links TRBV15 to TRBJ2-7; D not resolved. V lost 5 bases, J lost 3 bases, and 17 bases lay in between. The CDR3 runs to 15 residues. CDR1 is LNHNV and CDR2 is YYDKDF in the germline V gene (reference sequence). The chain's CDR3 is CATSPDPASRYEQYF. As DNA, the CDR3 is TGTGCCACCAGCCCCGACCCAGCCTCCCGCTACGAGCAGTACTTC.

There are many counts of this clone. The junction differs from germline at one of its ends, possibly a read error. CDR3 protein: CASSLRGRGARNIRYF. The CDR3 DNA reads TGTGCCAGCAGCCTACGAGGCCGAGGGGCAAGGAACATTCGGTACTTC. V and J are TRBV11-2 and TRBJ2-4, with D perhaps assigned TRBD1 or TRBD2 (5 bases each). This CDR3 is 16 amino acids long. The germline CDR1 and CDR2 sequences are SGHAT and FQNNGV.

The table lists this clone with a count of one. The CDR3 loop is CASSLGQSGNQPQHF. As DNA, the CDR3 is TGCGCCAGCAGCTTGGGACAGTCGGGCAATCAGCCCCAGCATTTT. The V gene is TRBV5-1, the J gene TRBJ1-5; D possibly corresponds to TRBD1 (5 bases). CDR1 is SGHRS, CDR2 YFSETQ, per germline. This CDR3 comprises 15 residues. The ends were cut back, 0 bases at V and 2 bases at J, with 9 bases in the middle.

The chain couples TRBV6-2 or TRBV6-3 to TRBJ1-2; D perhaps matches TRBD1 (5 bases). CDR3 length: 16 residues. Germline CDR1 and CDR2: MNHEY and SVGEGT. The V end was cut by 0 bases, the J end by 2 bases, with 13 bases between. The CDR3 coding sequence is TGTGCCAGCAGTTACTCGAATAAGGGACGGAACTATGGCTACACCTTC. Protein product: CASSYSNKGRNYGYTF.

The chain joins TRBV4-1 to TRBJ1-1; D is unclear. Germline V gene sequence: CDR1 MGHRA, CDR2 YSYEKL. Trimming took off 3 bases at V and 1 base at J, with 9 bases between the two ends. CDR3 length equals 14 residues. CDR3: CASSHRTENTEAFF. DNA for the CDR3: TGCGCCAGCAGCCATAGGACGGAGAACACTGAAGCTTTCTTT.

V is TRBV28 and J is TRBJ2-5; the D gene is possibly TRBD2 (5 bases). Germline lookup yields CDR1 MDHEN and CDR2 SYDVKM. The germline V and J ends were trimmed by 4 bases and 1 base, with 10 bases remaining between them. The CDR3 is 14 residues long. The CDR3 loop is CASSWEHPQETQYF. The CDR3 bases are TGTGCCAGCAGTTGGGAGCATCCCCAAGAGACCCAGTACTTC.

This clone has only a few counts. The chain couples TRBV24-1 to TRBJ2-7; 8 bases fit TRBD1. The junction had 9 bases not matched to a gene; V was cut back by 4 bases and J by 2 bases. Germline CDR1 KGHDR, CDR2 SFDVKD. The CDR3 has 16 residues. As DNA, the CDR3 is TGTGCCACCAGTGACGCAAGACAGGGGAAGACCTACGAGCAGTACTTC. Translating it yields CATSDARQGKTYEQYF.

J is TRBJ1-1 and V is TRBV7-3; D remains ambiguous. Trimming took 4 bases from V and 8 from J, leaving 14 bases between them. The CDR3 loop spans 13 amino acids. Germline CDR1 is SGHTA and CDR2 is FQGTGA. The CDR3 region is CASSSAYGVEAFF. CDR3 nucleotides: TGTGCCAGCAGCTCCGCGTATGGAGTGGAAGCTTTCTTT.

In DNA form, the CDR3 reads TGTGCCAGCAGTGAGAAGGTTAGCGGGGAGGCCCGGAGCACAGATACGCAGTATTTT. Translated, it gives CASSEKVSGEARSTDTQYF. J is TRBJ2-3 and V is TRBV2; TRBD2 matches at 8 bases. CDR3 length equals 19 residues. With 3 bases clipped from V and 0 bases from J, the junction kept 14 bases outside the gene matches. Per germline, CDR1 SNHLY and CDR2 FYNNEI.

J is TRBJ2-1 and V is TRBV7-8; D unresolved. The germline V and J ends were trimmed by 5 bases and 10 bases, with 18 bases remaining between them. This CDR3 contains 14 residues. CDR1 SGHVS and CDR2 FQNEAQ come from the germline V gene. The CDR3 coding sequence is TGTGCCAGCAGCACCCGACATGGCGCCGAAGAGCAGTTCTTC. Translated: CASSTRHGAEEQFF.

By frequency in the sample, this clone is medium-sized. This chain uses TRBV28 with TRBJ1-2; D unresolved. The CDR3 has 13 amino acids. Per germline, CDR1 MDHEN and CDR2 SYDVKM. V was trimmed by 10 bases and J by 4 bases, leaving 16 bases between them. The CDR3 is CATDQERLYGYTF. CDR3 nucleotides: TGTGCCACCGACCAGGAGAGACTCTATGGCTACACCTTC.

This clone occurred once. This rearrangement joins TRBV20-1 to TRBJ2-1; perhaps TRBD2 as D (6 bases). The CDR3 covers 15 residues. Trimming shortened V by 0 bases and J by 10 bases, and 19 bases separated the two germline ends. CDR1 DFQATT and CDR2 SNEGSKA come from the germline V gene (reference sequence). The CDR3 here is CSARDPRQGGEEQFF. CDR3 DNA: TGCAGTGCTAGAGATCCCAGGCAGGGCGGGGAAGAGCAGTTCTTC.

The CDR3 region has the DNA TGCAGTGCTAGGGCCCCCTTTGCGGCCCCAGATACGCAGTATTTT. This sequence encodes CSARAPFAAPDTQYF. V usage is TRBV20-1 and J usage is TRBJ2-3; D ambiguous. In germline, CDR1 is DFQATT, CDR2 SNEGSKA (reference sequence). The CDR3 is 15 residues long. Trimming left V 3 bases short and J 4 bases short, with 17 bases between.

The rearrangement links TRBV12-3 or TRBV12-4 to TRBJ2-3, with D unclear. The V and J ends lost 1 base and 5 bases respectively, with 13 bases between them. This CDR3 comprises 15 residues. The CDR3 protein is CASSLGCFLRDTQYF. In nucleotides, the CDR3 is TGTGCCAGCAGTTTAGGATGCTTCCTCAGAGATACGCAGTATTTT.

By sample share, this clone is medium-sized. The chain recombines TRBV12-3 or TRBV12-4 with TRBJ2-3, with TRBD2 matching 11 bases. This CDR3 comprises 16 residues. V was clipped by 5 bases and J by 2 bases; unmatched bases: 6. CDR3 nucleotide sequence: TGTGCCAGCAGTCCGGGGACTAGCGGCCTCACAGATACGCAGTATTTT. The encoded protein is CASSPGTSGLTDTQYF.

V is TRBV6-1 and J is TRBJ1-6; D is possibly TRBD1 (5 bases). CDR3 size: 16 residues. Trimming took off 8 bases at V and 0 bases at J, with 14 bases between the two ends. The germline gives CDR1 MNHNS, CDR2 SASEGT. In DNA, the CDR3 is TGTGCCAGCCTCACCCGACAGAGCTCCTATAATTCACCCCTCCACTTT. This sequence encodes CASLTRQSSYNSPLHF.

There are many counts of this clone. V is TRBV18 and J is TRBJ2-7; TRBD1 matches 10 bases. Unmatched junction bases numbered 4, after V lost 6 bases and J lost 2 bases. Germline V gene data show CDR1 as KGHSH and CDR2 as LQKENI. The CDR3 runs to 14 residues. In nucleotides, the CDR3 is TGTGCCAGCTCGCCGGGACAGGGGCCCTACGAGCAGTACTTC. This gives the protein CASSPGQGPYEQYF.

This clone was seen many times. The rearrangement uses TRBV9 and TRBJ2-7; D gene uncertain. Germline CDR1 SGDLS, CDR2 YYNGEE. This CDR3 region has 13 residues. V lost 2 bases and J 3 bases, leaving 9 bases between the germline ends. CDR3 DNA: TGTGCCAGCAGCGTCCAACATGGCTACGAGCAGTACTTC. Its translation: CASSVQHGYEQYF.

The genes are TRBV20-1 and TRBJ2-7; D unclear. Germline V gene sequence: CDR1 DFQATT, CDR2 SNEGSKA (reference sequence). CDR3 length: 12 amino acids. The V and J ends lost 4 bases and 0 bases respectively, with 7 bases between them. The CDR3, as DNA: TGCAGTGCTATCCCAGCCTCCTACGAGCAGTACTTC. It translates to CSAIPASYEQYF.

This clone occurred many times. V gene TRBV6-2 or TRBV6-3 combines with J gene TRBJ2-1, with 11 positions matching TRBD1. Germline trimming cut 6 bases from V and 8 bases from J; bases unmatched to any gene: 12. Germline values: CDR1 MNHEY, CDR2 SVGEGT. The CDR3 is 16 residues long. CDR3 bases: TGTGCCAGCAGCCCCCAGGCCGGACAGGGGGCAGATGAGCAGTTCTTC. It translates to CASSPQAGQGADEQFF.

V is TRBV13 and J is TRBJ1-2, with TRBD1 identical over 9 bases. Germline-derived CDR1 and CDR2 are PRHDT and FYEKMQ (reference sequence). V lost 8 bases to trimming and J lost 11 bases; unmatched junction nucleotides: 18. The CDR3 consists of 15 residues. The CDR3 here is CASGSRDRDPGGYTF. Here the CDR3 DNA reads TGTGCCAGCGGCTCAAGGGACAGGGACCCGGGTGGATACACCTTC. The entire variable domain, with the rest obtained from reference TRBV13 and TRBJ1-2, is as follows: AAGVIQSPRHLIKEKRETATLKCYPIPRHDTVYWYQQGPGQDPQFLISFYEKMQSDKGSIPDRFSAQQFSDYHSELNMSSLELGDSALYFCASGSRDRDPGGYTFGSGTRLTVV.

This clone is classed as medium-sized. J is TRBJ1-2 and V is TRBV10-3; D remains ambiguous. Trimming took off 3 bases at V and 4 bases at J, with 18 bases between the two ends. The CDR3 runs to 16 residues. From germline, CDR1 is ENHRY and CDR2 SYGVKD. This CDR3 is CAISESQEHFPYGYTF. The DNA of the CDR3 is TGTGCCATCAGTGAAAGTCAGGAGCATTTTCCCTATGGCTACACCTTC.